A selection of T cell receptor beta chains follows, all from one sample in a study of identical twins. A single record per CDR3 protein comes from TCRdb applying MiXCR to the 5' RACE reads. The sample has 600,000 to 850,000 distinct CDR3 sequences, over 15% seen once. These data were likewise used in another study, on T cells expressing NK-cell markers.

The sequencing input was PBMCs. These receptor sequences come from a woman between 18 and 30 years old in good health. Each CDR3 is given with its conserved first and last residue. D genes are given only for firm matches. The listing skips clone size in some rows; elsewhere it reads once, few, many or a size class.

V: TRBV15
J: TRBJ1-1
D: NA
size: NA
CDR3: CATSRGGIEFAFF
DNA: TGTGCCACCAGCAGAGGAGGGATAGAGTTTGCTTTCTTT

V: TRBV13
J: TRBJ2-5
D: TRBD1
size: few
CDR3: CASSSYNRDREETQYF
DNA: TGTGCCAGCAGCTCCTATAACCGGGACAGGGAAGAGACCCAGTACTTC

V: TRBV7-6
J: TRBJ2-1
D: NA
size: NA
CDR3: CASSSSGGLEEFF
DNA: TGTGCCAGCAGCTCTTCCGGCGGTCTAGAAGAGTTCTTC

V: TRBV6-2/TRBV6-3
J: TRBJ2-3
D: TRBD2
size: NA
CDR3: CASSKLAGVLETQYF
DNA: TGTGCCAGCAGCAAACTAGCGGGGGTCCTGGAGACGCAGTATTTT

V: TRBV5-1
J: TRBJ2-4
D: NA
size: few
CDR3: CASSTPEAGNIQYF
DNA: TGCGCCAGCAGCACCCCAGAAGCGGGAAACATTCAGTACTTC

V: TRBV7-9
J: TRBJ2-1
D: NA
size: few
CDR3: CASSLGVGGSEFF
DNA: TGTGCCAGCAGCTTAGGAGTAGGTGGTTCGGAGTTCTTC

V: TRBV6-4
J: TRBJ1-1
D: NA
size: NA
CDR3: CASRQEHGDAEAFF
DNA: TGTGCCAGCCGACAGGAGCATGGGGACGCTGAAGCTTTCTTT

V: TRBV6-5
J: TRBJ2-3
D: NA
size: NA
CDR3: CASSYPPSDTQYF
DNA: TGTGCCAGCAGTTACCCCCCATCAGATACGCAGTATTTT

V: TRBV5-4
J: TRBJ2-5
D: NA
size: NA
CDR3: CASADRETQYF
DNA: TGTGCCAGCGCAGATAGGGAGACCCAGTACTTC

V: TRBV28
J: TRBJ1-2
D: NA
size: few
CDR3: CASSQAHSYGYTF
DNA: TGTGCCAGCAGCCAGGCACACAGCTATGGCTACACCTTC

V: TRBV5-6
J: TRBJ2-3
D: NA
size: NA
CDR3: CASSFVGDMDTQYF
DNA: TGTGCCAGCAGCTTTGTGGGGGACATGGATACGCAGTATTTT

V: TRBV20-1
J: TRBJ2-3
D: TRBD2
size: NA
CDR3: CSARGTSGSVRDTQYF
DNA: TGCAGTGCTAGAGGAACTAGCGGGAGTGTGAGAGATACGCAGTATTTT

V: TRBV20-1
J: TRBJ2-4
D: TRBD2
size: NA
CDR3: CSVSGLAGGPGKNIQYF
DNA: TGCAGTGTATCAGGACTAGCGGGAGGGCCCGGCAAAAACATTCAGTACTTC

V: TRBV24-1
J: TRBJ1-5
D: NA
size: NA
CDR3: CATSSGYSNQPQHF
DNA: TGTGCCACCAGTAGTGGATATAGCAATCAGCCCCAGCATTTT

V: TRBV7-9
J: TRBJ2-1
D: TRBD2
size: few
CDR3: CASSLTSENEQFF
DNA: TGTGCCAGCAGCCTGACTAGCGAGAATGAGCAGTTCTTC

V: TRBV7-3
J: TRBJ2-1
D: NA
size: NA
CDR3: CASSFLSAVYNEQFF
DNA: TGTGCCAGCAGCTTCTTATCGGCCGTATACAATGAGCAGTTCTTC

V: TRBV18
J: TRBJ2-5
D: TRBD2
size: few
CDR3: CASSPGLAGWDQETQYF
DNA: TGTGCCAGCTCACCGGGACTAGCGGGATGGGACCAAGAGACCCAGTACTTC

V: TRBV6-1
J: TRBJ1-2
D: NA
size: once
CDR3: CASRPTQTYYGYTF
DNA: TGTGCCAGCAGACCCACACAAACCTATTATGGCTACACCTTC

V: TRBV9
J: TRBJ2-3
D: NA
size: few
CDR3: CASSAWGATTDTQYF
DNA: TGTGCCAGCAGCGCGTGGGGGGCAACCACAGATACGCAGTATTTT

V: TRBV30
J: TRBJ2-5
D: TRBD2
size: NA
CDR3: CAWSVYPGGPPTQYF
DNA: TGTGCCTGGAGTGTATACCCGGGAGGGCCTCCCACCCAGTACTTC

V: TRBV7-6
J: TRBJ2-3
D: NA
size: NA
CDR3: CASSPEGGGTDTQYF
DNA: TGTGCCAGCAGCCCCGAGGGTGGTGGCACAGATACGCAGTATTTT

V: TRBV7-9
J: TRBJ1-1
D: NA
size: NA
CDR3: CASSSQGSRNEAFF
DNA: TGTGCCAGCAGCTCCCAGGGGAGCCGAAATGAAGCTTTCTTT

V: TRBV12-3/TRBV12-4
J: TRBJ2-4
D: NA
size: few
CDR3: CASSLTQGKNIQYF
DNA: TGTGCCAGCAGTTTGACCCAGGGCAAAAACATTCAGTACTTC

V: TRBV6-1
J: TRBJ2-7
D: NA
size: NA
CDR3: CASRSGPSRDEQYF
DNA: TGTGCCAGCAGATCCGGGCCCTCCCGGGACGAGCAGTACTTC

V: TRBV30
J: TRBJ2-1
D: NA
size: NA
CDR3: CAWSGSATYNEQFF
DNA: TGTGCCTGGAGTGGAAGCGCCACATACAATGAGCAGTTCTTC

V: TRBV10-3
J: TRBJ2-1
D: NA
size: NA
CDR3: CAIGLFNELFF
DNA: TGTGCCATTGGACTCTTCAATGAGCTGTTCTTC

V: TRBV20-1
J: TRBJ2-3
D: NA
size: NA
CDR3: CSASNPQSTTDTQYF
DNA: TGCAGTGCTAGTAATCCGCAGAGCACCACAGATACGCAGTATTTT

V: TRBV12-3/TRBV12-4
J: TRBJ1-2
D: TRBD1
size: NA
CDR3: CASSPGTGGGSMVETF
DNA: TGTGCCAGCAGTCCGGGGACAGGGGGCGGGTCTATGGTTGAGACCTTC

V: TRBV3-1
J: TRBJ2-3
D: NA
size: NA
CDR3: CASSQVRGRQISTDTQYF
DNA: TGTGCCAGCAGCCAAGTTAGAGGGAGGCAGATTAGCACAGATACGCAGTATTTT

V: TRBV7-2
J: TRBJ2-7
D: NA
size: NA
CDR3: CASSRDWSYEQYF
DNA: TGTGCCAGCAGCCGGGACTGGAGCTACGAGCAGTACTTC

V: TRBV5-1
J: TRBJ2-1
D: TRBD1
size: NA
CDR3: CASSLPDRGSGSYNEQFF
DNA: TGCGCCAGCAGCTTACCGGACAGGGGGTCGGGCTCCTACAATGAGCAGTTCTTC

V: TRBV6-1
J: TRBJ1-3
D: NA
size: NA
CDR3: CASRSGHFESGNTIYF
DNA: TGTGCCAGCAGATCGGGACATTTCGAATCTGGAAACACCATATATTTT

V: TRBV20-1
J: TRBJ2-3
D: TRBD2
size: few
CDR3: CSARHPSGLAGDTQYF
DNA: TGCAGTGCTAGGCATCCTAGCGGCCTAGCAGGAGATACGCAGTATTTT

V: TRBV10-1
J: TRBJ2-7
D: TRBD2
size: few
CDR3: CAIGLAGSYEQYF
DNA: TGCGCCATCGGACTAGCGGGTTCCTACGAGCAGTACTTC

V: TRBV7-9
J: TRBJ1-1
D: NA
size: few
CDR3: CASSPSSRRDTEAFF
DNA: TGTGCCAGCAGCCCATCTTCCCGTCGGGACACTGAAGCTTTCTTT

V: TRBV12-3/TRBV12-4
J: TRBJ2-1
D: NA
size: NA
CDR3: CASSFRDGYNEQFF
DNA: TGTGCCAGCAGTTTCCGGGACGGTTACAATGAGCAGTTCTTC

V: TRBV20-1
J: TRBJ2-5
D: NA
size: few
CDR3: CSAPQLGLEETQYF
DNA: TGCAGTGCCCCACAGTTAGGCCTAGAAGAGACCCAGTACTTC

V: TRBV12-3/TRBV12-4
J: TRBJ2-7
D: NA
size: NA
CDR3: CASSRPGRDNYEQYF
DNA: TGTGCCAGCAGCCGCCCTGGGCGGGACAACTACGAGCAGTACTTC

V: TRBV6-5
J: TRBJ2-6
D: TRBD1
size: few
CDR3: CASSSLRGTGVWGANVLTF
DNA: TGTGCCAGCAGTTCCTTACGAGGGACAGGGGTTTGGGGGGCCAACGTCCTGACTTTC

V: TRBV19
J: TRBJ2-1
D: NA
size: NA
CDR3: CASSIGGLEQFF
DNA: TGTGCCAGTAGTATAGGGGGACTTGAGCAGTTCTTC

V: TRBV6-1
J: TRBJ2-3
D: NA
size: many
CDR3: CASRGQYGTDTQYF
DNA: TGTGCCAGCCGGGGGCAGTACGGCACAGATACGCAGTATTTT

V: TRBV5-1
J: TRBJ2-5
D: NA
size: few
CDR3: CASSSWTLQETQYF
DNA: TGCGCCAGCAGCTCTTGGACACTCCAAGAGACCCAGTACTTC

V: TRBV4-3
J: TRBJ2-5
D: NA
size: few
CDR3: CASSQVADQETQYF
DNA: TGCGCCAGCAGCCAAGTAGCGGACCAAGAGACCCAGTACTTC

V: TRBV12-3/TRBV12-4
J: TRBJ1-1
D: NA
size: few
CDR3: CASSSNRAILNTEAFF
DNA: TGTGCCAGCAGTTCCAACAGGGCGATTTTGAACACTGAAGCTTTCTTT

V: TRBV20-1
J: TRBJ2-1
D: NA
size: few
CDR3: CSARGPSGRYNEQFF
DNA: TGCAGTGCTAGAGGCCCCAGCGGGCGTTACAATGAGCAGTTCTTC

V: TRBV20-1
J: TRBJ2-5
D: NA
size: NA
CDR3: CSARDARGSETQYF
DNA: TGCAGTGCTAGAGATGCAAGGGGATCAGAGACCCAGTACTTC

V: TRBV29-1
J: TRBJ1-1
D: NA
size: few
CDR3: CSGTRAEAFF
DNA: TGCAGCGGGACGAGGGCTGAAGCTTTCTTT

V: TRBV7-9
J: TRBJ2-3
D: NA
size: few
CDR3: CASSTNMVTQYF
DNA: TGTGCCAGCAGCACTAATATGGTTACGCAGTATTTT

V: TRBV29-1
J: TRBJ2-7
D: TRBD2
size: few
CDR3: CSVGGGAGAYEQYF
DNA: TGCAGCGTTGGGGGTGGAGCGGGAGCATACGAGCAGTACTTC

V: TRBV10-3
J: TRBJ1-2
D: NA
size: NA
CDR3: CAITREGGGNGYTF
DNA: TGTGCCATCACCCGTGAAGGGGGAGGGAATGGCTACACCTTC

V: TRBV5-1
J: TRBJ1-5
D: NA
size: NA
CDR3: CASSVEEVGQPQHF
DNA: TGCGCCAGCAGTGTAGAAGAGGTTGGTCAGCCCCAGCATTTT

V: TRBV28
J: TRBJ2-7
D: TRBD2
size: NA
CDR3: CASTPGTSGGFVAYEQYF
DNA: TGTGCCAGCACCCCAGGGACTAGCGGGGGTTTTGTTGCCTACGAGCAGTACTTC

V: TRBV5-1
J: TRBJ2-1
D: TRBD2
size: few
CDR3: CASSLRVAGTNEQFF
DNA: TGCGCCAGCAGCTTGAGGGTAGCGGGAACCAATGAGCAGTTCTTC